This paragraph covers one TCR beta chain sequence. This clone was picked up a small number of times. No antigen is known for it. Nothing much larger sits one base from this clone, and base qualities are not available. The data were taken from a study of blood T cell repertoires in COVID-19 (dated by TCRdb to the early 2020s). Background on the whole study: The collaborator samples originated in the United States, Italy and Spain and spanned the acute and convalescent phases of COVID-19. Where available, HLA class I and class II types were obtained from metadata supplied by the sample provider rather than from assay-based typing. Deeply sampled blood TCRbeta repertoires from subjects exposed to, actively infected with, or recovered from COVID-19 were included in the dataset. A de-identified subject ID, COVID-19 status, age in years and sex were almost always included in the sample metadata. The material from the prospective study consisted of cDNA or gDNA derived from T cells, B-cell-depleted T cells, or PBMCs. A freely available public database, intended as a resource for researchers studying the immune response to SARS-CoV-2, is where the repertoires were released. Samples were obtained from the ongoing ImmuneRACE study (first 160 participants) and from some 1,300 subjects provided by 6 global collaborators. Study-wide conclusions, independent of this receptor: The quantity of clinical and demographic metadata differed by source and by participant and was supplied without curation.

From a lookup of the germline V gene, CDR1 and CDR2 are SQVTM and ANQGSEA. The CDR3 contains 12 residues, cysteine and phenylalanine counted. Only the CDR3 DNA stays, 36 bases, in frame from base 1. V loses 4 bases, J loses 0 bases, and the germline ends lie 4 bases apart. Each collaborating institution followed its own protocols to collect whole blood in K2EDTA tubes. For TCRbeta analysis, collaborators shipped samples as frozen whole blood, isolated PBMCs, or DNA extracted from either of those sample types. TCRbeta CDR3 regions were amplified from genomic DNA by means of the immunoSEQ Assay, a bias-controlled multiplex PCR. On the study's bioinformatics: Within the assay, amplification of reference gene primers was used to estimate how many nucleated cells each sample contained. To quantify the absolute abundance of each unique TCRbeta CDR3 rearrangement, sequence reads were collapsed and filtered. For each sample, productive Simpson clonality was calculated as the square root of Simpson's diversity index across productive rearrangements. Sourced from immuneACCESS, this table was stored by TCRdb with only in-frame sequences that have V and J called. A share of the clones is absent; for the studies checked, an unresolved V gene accounts for under half, and the remainder has no known explanation. That table is the source of V, J and clone size, and D and trimming were worked out from the DNA. Here the sample has some 150,000 clones; around nine tenths occur a single time. The top ten clones comprise less than 10% of the sample.

The sample comprised peripheral blood. This TCR was sampled from a woman aged 45-65 years with active or convalescent COVID-19. The sequence is built from TRBV29-1 and TRBJ1-3, with the D gene too uncertain to name. The CDR3 protein: CSVGVSGNTIYF. The DNA sequence is given as TGCAGCGTTGGAGTCTCTGGAAACACCATATATTTT.